Listed below are T cell receptor beta chains from one sample, sequenced in a study of beta chain features in type 1 diabetes. TCRdb's copy holds only in-frame clones and misses some; the assay was immunoSEQ multiplex PCR. The sample shows some 350,000 clones, roughly a tenth of them seen only once. Specimen: central memory CD4+ T cells from blood. These receptor sequences come from a young man with type 1 diabetes. The CDR3 runs from the conserved cysteine through the conserved F or W. The D gene is left open where the match is weak. Only some rows state a clone size, as once, few, many or a class for expanded clones.

V gene: TRBV30; clone size: many; J gene: TRBJ2-6; D gene: -; CDR3 protein: CARNQDSGANVLTF; CDR3 DNA: TGTGCCAGAAATCAAGACTCTGGGGCCAACGTCCTGACTTTC
V gene: TRBV9; clone size: -; J gene: TRBJ2-2; D gene: -; CDR3 protein: CASSVAIQGSVAGELFF; CDR3 DNA: TGTGCCAGCAGCGTAGCGATACAGGGTTCGGTAGCCGGGGAGCTGTTTTTT
V gene: TRBV5-8; clone size: few; J gene: TRBJ2-5; D gene: -; CDR3 protein: CASSLVFYQTAQETQYF; CDR3 DNA: TGTGCCAGCAGCTTGGTCTTTTATCAGACAGCGCAAGAGACCCAGTACTTC
V gene: TRBV6-5; clone size: -; J gene: TRBJ1-3; D gene: -; CDR3 protein: CASRGRPSGNTIYF; CDR3 DNA: TGTGCCAGCAGGGGACGACCCTCTGGAAACACCATATATTTT
V gene: TRBV1; clone size: -; J gene: TRBJ2-3; D gene: -; CDR3 protein: CTSSPGRDTQYF; CDR3 DNA: TGCACCAGCAGCCCGGGTCGGGATACGCAGTATTTT
V gene: TRBV28; clone size: few; J gene: TRBJ1-3; D gene: TRBD1; CDR3 protein: CASTGQGISGNTIYF; CDR3 DNA: TGTGCCAGCACCGGACAGGGGATCTCTGGAAACACCATATATTTT
V gene: TRBV28; clone size: -; J gene: TRBJ2-3; D gene: -; CDR3 protein: CASSPPLGSSGTDTQYF; CDR3 DNA: TGTGCCAGCAGTCCGCCCCTGGGCAGCAGTGGCACAGATACGCAGTATTTT
V gene: TRBV28; clone size: few; J gene: TRBJ2-3; D gene: TRBD1; CDR3 protein: CASSPTGGRGDTQYF; CDR3 DNA: TGTGCCAGCAGTCCGACAGGGGGCCGCGGAGATACGCAGTATTTT
V gene: TRBV23-1; clone size: -; J gene: TRBJ2-5; D gene: -; CDR3 protein: CASSHGGGAQETQYF; CDR3 DNA: TGTGCCAGCAGCCATGGGGGGGGCGCGCAGGAGACCCAGTACTTC
V gene: TRBV5-1; clone size: few; J gene: TRBJ1-1; D gene: -; CDR3 protein: CASSLGSVGAEAFF; CDR3 DNA: TGCGCCAGCAGCTTGGGGAGCGTGGGGGCTGAAGCTTTCTTT
V gene: TRBV6-1; clone size: many; J gene: TRBJ2-3; D gene: -; CDR3 protein: CASIGEADTQYF; CDR3 DNA: TGTGCCAGCATAGGGGAAGCAGATACGCAGTATTTT
V gene: TRBV6-1; clone size: many; J gene: TRBJ1-4; D gene: -; CDR3 protein: CASSEARGVNEKLFF; CDR3 DNA: TGTGCCAGCAGTGAAGCGCGGGGAGTTAATGAAAAACTGTTTTTT
V gene: TRBV11-2; clone size: many; J gene: TRBJ1-2; D gene: -; CDR3 protein: CASSFGYGYTF; CDR3 DNA: TGTGCCAGCAGCTTTGGCTATGGCTACACCTTC
V gene: TRBV19; clone size: -; J gene: TRBJ2-3; D gene: TRBD1; CDR3 protein: CASSVDRDGTDTQYF; CDR3 DNA: TGTGCCAGTAGTGTCGACAGGGATGGTACAGATACGCAGTATTTT
V gene: TRBV2; clone size: many; J gene: TRBJ1-5; D gene: -; CDR3 protein: CASKGTSNQPQHF; CDR3 DNA: TGTGCCAGCAAAGGTACAAGCAATCAGCCCCAGCATTTT